A selection of T cell receptor beta chains follows, all from one sample in a study of CD8 T cells in Susac syndrome. TCRdb re-called the immunoSEQ multiplex PCR reads through MiXCR, storing one row per CDR3 protein. The data hold about 150,000 distinct CDR3 sequences, with approximately 95% observed a single time. The specimen sequenced was CD8+ T cells from PBMCs. These receptors came from a human donor with Susac syndrome. Both conserved end residues are part of each CDR3. Fields, in order: CDR3 protein, J gene, V gene.

CDR3: CASSQTPGLGDEQYF
J: TRBJ2-7
V: TRBV3-1

CDR3: CASSSYRVSYEQYF
J: TRBJ2-7
V: TRBV28

CDR3: CSARAGVAGERSYNEQFF
J: TRBJ2-1
V: TRBV20-1

CDR3: CASSLDPIEQFF
J: TRBJ2-1
V: TRBV12-3/TRBV12-4

CDR3: CASSLNQDIPMSEQFF
J: TRBJ2-1
V: TRBV5-4

CDR3: CASSLAGTGWGHKWGEQFF
J: TRBJ2-1
V: TRBV7-9

CDR3: CASSYGDYPYF
J: TRBJ2-4
V: TRBV6-2/TRBV6-3

CDR3: CASSWFRDNYNEQFF
J: TRBJ2-1
V: TRBV13

CDR3: CASSFPESQETQYF
J: TRBJ2-5
V: TRBV12-3/TRBV12-4

CDR3: CATQACPEQYF
J: TRBJ2-7
V: TRBV19

CDR3: CASSQVGGNGANVLTF
J: TRBJ2-6
V: TRBV4-1

CDR3: CASSMGRWDTQYF
J: TRBJ2-3
V: TRBV28

CDR3: CASSPGRMYYEQYF
J: TRBJ2-7
V: TRBV5-4

CDR3: CATRNPTGGGGTEAFF
J: TRBJ1-1
V: TRBV15

CDR3: CASSGDGDEQYF
J: TRBJ2-7
V: TRBV5-1

CDR3: CASSVEAGPYNEQFF
J: TRBJ2-1
V: TRBV9

CDR3: CSASVIEAFF
J: TRBJ1-1
V: TRBV20-1

CDR3: CASSLRGISYEQYF
J: TRBJ2-7
V: TRBV27

CDR3: CASSQEAGGAYEQYF
J: TRBJ2-7
V: TRBV4-2

CDR3: CASSPTGGPALQYF
J: TRBJ2-4
V: TRBV12-3/TRBV12-4

CDR3: CASSPQGFQPQHF
J: TRBJ1-5
V: TRBV12-3/TRBV12-4

CDR3: CASSDSGVSWNEQFF
J: TRBJ2-1
V: TRBV12-3/TRBV12-4

CDR3: CASSQELAGGAEQYF
J: TRBJ2-7
V: TRBV4-2

CDR3: CASSQVEGLMNQPQHF
J: TRBJ1-5
V: TRBV4-1

CDR3: CTGVGAPGAFF
J: TRBJ1-1
V: TRBV29-1

CDR3: CASRRTGYGNTIYF
J: TRBJ1-3
V: TRBV27

CDR3: CSAVGQGKTYEQYF
J: TRBJ2-7
V: TRBV20-1

CDR3: CSVESDGSSYNEQFF
J: TRBJ2-1
V: TRBV29-1

CDR3: CASSQGTSANTGELFF
J: TRBJ2-2
V: TRBV14

CDR3: CASSSLAGEYNEQFF
J: TRBJ2-1
V: TRBV7-8

CDR3: CASSLSSGRNNEQFF
J: TRBJ2-1
V: TRBV11-2

CDR3: CSARVPGAYEQYF
J: TRBJ2-7
V: TRBV20-1

CDR3: CASSLVGGPRDEQFF
J: TRBJ2-1
V: TRBV7-6

CDR3: CSVQTGLTNRNTEAFF
J: TRBJ1-1
V: TRBV29-1

CDR3: CASSYSPGNPDTQYF
J: TRBJ2-3
V: TRBV6-5

CDR3: CAWSVRWGRGDEQYF
J: TRBJ2-7
V: TRBV30

CDR3: CASRREGYTGELFF
J: TRBJ2-2
V: TRBV28

CDR3: CASSDRSETQYF
J: TRBJ2-5
V: TRBV13

CDR3: CASRGLSSYEQYF
J: TRBJ2-7
V: TRBV2

CDR3: CASSSKTGTSGYGYYYEQYF
J: TRBJ2-7
V: TRBV5-4

CDR3: CASSPGTLGDEQFF
J: TRBJ2-1
V: TRBV12-3/TRBV12-4

CDR3: CASSYEGSEQFF
J: TRBJ2-1
V: TRBV9

CDR3: CASSLGHFYEQYF
J: TRBJ2-7
V: TRBV11-2

CDR3: CSADQLAGGQETQYF
J: TRBJ2-5
V: TRBV20-1

CDR3: CARGQGAHEQYF
J: TRBJ2-7
V: TRBV19

CDR3: CASSPMNDEQYF
J: TRBJ2-7
V: TRBV18

CDR3: CASSKWTSGMGEQFF
J: TRBJ2-1
V: TRBV7-2

CDR3: CASSYSTSGTDEQFF
J: TRBJ2-1
V: TRBV6-5

CDR3: CASSRGQGLGQPQHF
J: TRBJ1-5
V: TRBV7-9

CDR3: CASSQGDIRGQFF
J: TRBJ2-1
V: TRBV3-1